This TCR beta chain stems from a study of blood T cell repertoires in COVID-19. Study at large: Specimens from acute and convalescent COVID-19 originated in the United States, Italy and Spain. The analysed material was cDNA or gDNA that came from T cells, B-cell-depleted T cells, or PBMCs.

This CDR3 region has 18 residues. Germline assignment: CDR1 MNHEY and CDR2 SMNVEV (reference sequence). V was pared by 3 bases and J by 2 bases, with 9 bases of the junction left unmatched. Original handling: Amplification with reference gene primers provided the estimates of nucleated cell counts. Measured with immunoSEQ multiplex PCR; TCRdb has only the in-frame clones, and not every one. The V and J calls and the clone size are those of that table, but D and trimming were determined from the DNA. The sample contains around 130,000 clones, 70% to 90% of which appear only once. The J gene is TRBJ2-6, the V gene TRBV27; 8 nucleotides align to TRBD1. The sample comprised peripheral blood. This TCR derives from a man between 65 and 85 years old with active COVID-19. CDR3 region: CASSLRAGGEPGANVLTF. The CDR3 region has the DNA TGTGCCAGCAGTTTGAGGGCAGGGGGCGAACCTGGGGCCAACGTCCTGACTTTC.